The entry below describes one T cell receptor (beta chain). What antigen it recognizes has not been identified. Nothing much larger sits one base from this clone, and base qualities are not available. This record comes from a study of blood T cell repertoires in COVID-19 (TCRdb year 2020). About the study as a whole: The collaborator samples originated in the United States, Italy and Spain and spanned the acute and convalescent phases of COVID-19. Samples were obtained from the ongoing ImmuneRACE study (first 160 participants) and from over 1,000 subjects provided by 6 global collaborators. A freely available public database, intended as a resource for researchers studying the immune response to SARS-CoV-2, is where the repertoires were released. Where available, HLA class I and class II types were taken from metadata supplied by the sample provider and were not determined by assay-based typing. A de-identified subject ID, COVID-19 status, age in years and sex were almost always included in the sample metadata. The dataset comprised deeply sampled blood TCRbeta repertoires from subjects exposed to, actively infected with, or recovered from COVID-19. The material from the prospective study consisted of cDNA or gDNA derived from T cells, B-cell-depleted T cells, or PBMCs.

The collaborating institutions used their own protocols to collect whole blood in K2EDTA tubes. For TCRbeta analysis, collaborator samples were shipped as frozen whole blood, as isolated PBMCs, or as DNA extracted from either sample type. General study outcomes and caveats: The quantity of clinical and demographic metadata differed by source and by participant and was supplied without curation.

TCRbeta CDR3 regions were amplified from genomic DNA by means of the immunoSEQ Assay, a bias-controlled multiplex PCR. Processing in the source paper ran as follows. The number of nucleated cells in each sample was estimated by amplification of reference gene primers within the assay. To quantify the absolute abundance of each unique TCRbeta CDR3 rearrangement, sequence reads were collapsed and filtered. For each sample, productive Simpson clonality was calculated as the square root of Simpson's diversity index across productive rearrangements. TCRdb mirrors the immuneACCESS table, restricted to in-frame sequences. Some clones are absent from its copies; in checked studies, under half trace to an unresolved V gene, and the reason for the others is unknown. V and J calls and clone size follow that table, whereas D and trimming were derived from the DNA. The sample yields roughly 100,000 clones; under 90% were counted once. The ten largest account for 10% to 15% of the sample.

The CDR3 runs 15 residues from the cysteine to the phenylalanine. Only CDR3 DNA remains: 45 bases, in frame from the first base. CDR1 LGHNA and CDR2 YNFKEQ are derived from the germline V gene. A distance of 9 bases separates the germline ends of V and J, which lose 1 base and 5 bases respectively. The chain links TRBV4-2 with TRBJ1-6, with a tentative D gene TRBD1 over 6 matching bases. The specimen sequenced was peripheral blood. The clonotype was recovered from a human donor in a cohort sampled during active or convalescent COVID-19. DNA sequence: TGTGCCAGCAGCCAAGGACAGGCGGATAATTCACCCCTCCACTTT. Protein translation: CASSQGQADNSPLHF.